Listed below are T cell receptor beta chains from one sample, sequenced in a study of cytomegalovirus exposure and HLA in healthy donors. Repertoires were generated with immunoSEQ multiplex PCR, while TCRdb's copy carries only in-frame clones and drops some. This sample has about 95,000 clones, with 81% found just once. Sequencing was carried out using PBMCs. The receptors originated from a woman in her 70s in good health and CMV-seropositive. The CDR3 runs from the conserved cysteine through the conserved F or W. A D gene is named only where the DNA matches it firmly. Clone size is stated in some rows and not others, as once, few, many or a class when expanded.

j_call v_call clone_size d_call cdr3_aa cdr3_nt
TRBJ1-2 TRBV6-5 NA NA CASSYWENYGYTF TGTGCCAGCAGTTACTGGGAGAACTATGGCTACACCTTC
TRBJ1-2 TRBV5-5 NA TRBD1 CASSGTGLYGYTF TGTGCCAGCAGCGGGACAGGCCTCTATGGCTACACCTTC
TRBJ1-5 TRBV14 NA TRBD1 CASSPPISGTGGLNQPQHF TGTGCCAGCAGCCCACCTATTTCCGGGACAGGGGGCTTAAATCAGCCCCAGCATTTT
TRBJ1-2 TRBV19 NA NA CASSIDRENGYTF TGTGCCAGTAGTATAGATCGCGAAAATGGCTACACCTTC
TRBJ2-3 TRBV9 once TRBD2 CASSPRTSGTDTQYF TGTGCCAGCAGCCCAAGGACTAGCGGGACAGATACGCAGTATTTT
TRBJ1-5 TRBV19 NA NA CASSEGRLSISPQHF TGTGCCAGTAGTGAGGGCAGGCTATCTATCAGCCCCCAGCATTTT
TRBJ2-1 TRBV5-8 NA TRBD2 CASSPRTSGRFNNEQFF TGTGCCAGCAGCCCTCGGACTAGCGGGAGATTCAACAATGAGCAGTTCTTC
TRBJ2-7 TRBV7-2 NA NA CASSLSRDLTYEQYF TGTGCCAGCAGCCTGAGCCGGGACTTAACCTACGAGCAGTACTTC
TRBJ2-2 TRBV5-4 NA NA CASRWTDTGELFF TGTGCCAGCAGGTGGACAGACACCGGGGAGCTGTTTTTT
TRBJ2-1 TRBV28 NA NA CASSDSGGSYNEQFF TGTGCCAGCAGTGATAGCGGTGGCTCCTACAATGAGCAGTTCTTC
TRBJ1-1 TRBV9 NA NA CASSVGQGITEAFF TGTGCCAGCAGCGTAGGGCAGGGGATCACTGAAGCTTTCTTT
TRBJ1-4 TRBV28 NA TRBD1 CASSSTGTGDAKLFF TGTGCCAGCAGTTCCACCGGGACAGGGGACGCAAAACTGTTTTTT
TRBJ2-1 TRBV25-1 NA TRBD2 CASSLSGSLGSEQFF TGTGCCAGCAGTCTCAGCGGGAGTTTGGGTAGTGAGCAGTTCTTC
TRBJ2-7 TRBV7-6 NA NA CASSLGFPAYEQYF TGTGCCAGCAGCTTAGGGTTCCCCGCGTACGAGCAGTACTTC
TRBJ1-5 TRBV6-1 few TRBD1 CASSAGQGVSSNQPQHF TGTGCCAGCAGTGCGGGACAGGGGGTCTCTAGCAATCAGCCCCAGCATTTT
TRBJ2-1 TRBV19 NA TRBD2 CASSTGLAGGLHEQFF TGTGCCAGTAGTACGGGACTAGCGGGAGGGTTGCATGAGCAGTTCTTC
TRBJ2-7 TRBV6-5 NA TRBD1 CASSVDRARAEQYF TGTGCCAGCAGTGTGGACAGGGCGCGGGCCGAGCAGTACTTC
TRBJ1-1 TRBV19 NA NA CASSISAAGEAFF TGTGCCAGTAGTATATCCGCAGCGGGGGAAGCTTTCTTT
TRBJ1-2 TRBV15 NA NA CATSRDGKTGVYGYTF TGTGCCACCAGCAGAGACGGGAAGACAGGAGTCTATGGCTACACCTTC
TRBJ1-5 TRBV19 NA NA CASSILAEDQPQHF TGTGCCAGTAGTATTCTCGCGGAAGATCAGCCCCAGCATTTT
TRBJ2-2 TRBV2 NA NA CASKDQGHTGELFF TGTGCCAGCAAGGATCAGGGCCACACCGGGGAGCTGTTTTTT
TRBJ2-5 TRBV7-9 NA NA CASAPPRTVPQETQYF TGTGCCAGCGCTCCGCCCCGTACAGTTCCTCAAGAGACCCAGTACTTC
TRBJ2-3 TRBV19 NA TRBD1 CASSKQGAFTDTQYF TGTGCCAGTAGTAAACAGGGGGCATTTACAGATACGCAGTATTTT
TRBJ2-5 TRBV29-1 NA TRBD2 CSSRSGRGTQYF TGCAGCTCCAGAAGCGGGAGGGGGACCCAGTACTTC
TRBJ2-7 TRBV5-6 NA NA CASSFGGEQYF TGTGCCAGCAGCTTCGGGGGCGAGCAGTACTTC
TRBJ2-1 TRBV9 NA TRBD2 CASSPILAGGSNEQFF TGTGCCAGCAGCCCCATACTAGCGGGAGGAAGTAATGAGCAGTTCTTC
TRBJ1-3 TRBV30 NA TRBD1 CAFGQGANTIYF TGTGCCTTTGGACAGGGGGCAAACACCATATATTTT
TRBJ1-5 TRBV2 NA NA CASTGHKLSNQPQHF TGTGCCAGCACCGGACACAAACTTAGCAATCAGCCCCAGCATTTT
TRBJ2-2 TRBV5-4 NA NA CASSLGGLRATGELFF TGTGCCAGCAGCTTGGGAGGACTAAGAGCCACCGGGGAGCTGTTTTTT
TRBJ1-5 TRBV19 once TRBD1 CASSFRDSYQPQHF TGTGCCAGTAGTTTCCGGGACAGTTATCAGCCCCAGCATTTT
TRBJ2-7 TRBV7-2 NA TRBD1 CASSLDRARDEQYF TGTGCCAGCAGCCTAGACAGGGCCAGAGACGAGCAGTACTTC
TRBJ1-1 TRBV30 once NA CAWALSGASTEAFF TGTGCCTGGGCACTCTCAGGGGCAAGCACTGAAGCTTTCTTT
TRBJ1-6 TRBV30 NA TRBD1 CAWRNRGSSYNSPLHF TGTGCCTGGAGGAACAGGGGGAGCTCCTATAATTCACCCCTCCACTTT
TRBJ2-1 TRBV14 NA NA CASSQGEPYNEQFF TGTGCCAGCAGCCAAGGAGAGCCCTACAATGAGCAGTTCTTC
TRBJ1-2 TRBV6-5 once TRBD1 CASSSQGEYGYTF TGTGCCAGCAGTTCACAGGGGGAATATGGCTACACCTTC
TRBJ2-2 TRBV4-1 NA TRBD2 CASSQVRRTSSTGELFF TGCGCCAGCAGCCAAGTCCGGAGGACTAGCAGTACCGGGGAGCTGTTTTTT
TRBJ2-4 TRBV29-1 NA NA CSVERSQNIQYF TGCAGCGTTGAACGCAGTCAGAACATTCAGTACTTC
TRBJ2-3 TRBV28 NA NA CASSSEPGTDTQYF TGTGCCAGCAGCTCGGAGCCGGGGACAGATACGCAGTATTTT
TRBJ1-6 TRBV4-2 few NA CASSQERSPLHF TGTGCCAGCAGCCAAGAGCGGTCACCCCTCCACTTT
TRBJ2-1 TRBV2 few TRBD2 CASRPGLADYYNEQFF TGTGCCAGCAGACCGGGACTAGCTGATTACTACAATGAGCAGTTCTTC
TRBJ2-5 TRBV5-5 NA NA CASRRVQETQYF TGTGCCAGCAGGAGGGTACAAGAGACCCAGTACTTC
TRBJ2-2 TRBV6-5 NA NA CASSPRPGVTGELFF TGTGCCAGCAGCCCACGGCCAGGGGTCACCGGGGAGCTGTTTTTT
TRBJ2-5 TRBV2 NA TRBD2 CASRGGRMATQYF TGTGCCAGCAGGGGAGGGCGGATGGCGACCCAGTACTTC
TRBJ1-2 TRBV2 NA NA CASSEAGRADGYTF TGTGCCAGCAGTGAAGCAGGCAGGGCCGATGGCTACACCTTC
TRBJ1-2 TRBV7-2 once NA CASSLGQGQAYGYTF TGTGCCAGCAGCTTAGGGCAGGGACAAGCTTATGGCTACACCTTC